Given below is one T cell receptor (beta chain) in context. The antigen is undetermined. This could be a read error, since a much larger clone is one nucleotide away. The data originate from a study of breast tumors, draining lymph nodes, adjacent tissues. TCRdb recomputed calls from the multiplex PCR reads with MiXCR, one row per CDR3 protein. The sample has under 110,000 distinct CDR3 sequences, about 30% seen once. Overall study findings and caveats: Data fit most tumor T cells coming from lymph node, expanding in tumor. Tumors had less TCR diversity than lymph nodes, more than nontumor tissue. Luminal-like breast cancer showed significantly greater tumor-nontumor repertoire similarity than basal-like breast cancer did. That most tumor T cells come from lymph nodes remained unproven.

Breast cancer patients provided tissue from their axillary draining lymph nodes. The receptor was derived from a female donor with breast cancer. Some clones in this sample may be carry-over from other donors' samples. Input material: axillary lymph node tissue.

For the CDR3, the DNA is TGTGCCAGCAGTTTAACCAGGAAGGCCCCCTACGAGCAGTACTTC. Its protein is CASSLTRKAPYEQYF. This rearrangement joins TRBV28 to TRBJ2-7; D remains unclear. The CDR3 has 15 amino acids. Trimming cost V 2 bases and J 2 bases, with 13 bases left between them. Germline CDR1 is MDHEN and CDR2 is SYDVKM.